This T cell receptor (beta chain) was sequenced in a study of blood T cell repertoires in COVID-19. Germline CDR1 MNHEY, CDR2 SVGAGI. V trimming: 6 bases; J trimming: 3 bases; junction bases outside the gene matches: 3. The length of the CDR3 is 14 residues. TCRdb keeps only in-frame clones here, not all; method: immunoSEQ multiplex PCR. Of about 250,000 clones listed, roughly 88% are singletons. Enrollees, roughly 18 to 89 years old, lived in some 24 US areas. Donors were grouped by their self-reported clinical history. Recovered participants had two consecutive negative NP/OP PCR tests, healthcare professional clearance, or symptom resolution.

This chain uses TRBV6-5 with TRBJ1-3; 9 bases match TRBD1. Sequencing was done on a sample of PBMCs or T cells enriched from blood (not recorded which). The receptor was derived from a woman aged 30 to 39 who had recovered from COVID-19. The CDR3 protein is CASSRTGDGNTIYF. As DNA, the CDR3 is TGTGCCAGCAGCCGGACAGGGGATGGAAACACCATATATTTT.